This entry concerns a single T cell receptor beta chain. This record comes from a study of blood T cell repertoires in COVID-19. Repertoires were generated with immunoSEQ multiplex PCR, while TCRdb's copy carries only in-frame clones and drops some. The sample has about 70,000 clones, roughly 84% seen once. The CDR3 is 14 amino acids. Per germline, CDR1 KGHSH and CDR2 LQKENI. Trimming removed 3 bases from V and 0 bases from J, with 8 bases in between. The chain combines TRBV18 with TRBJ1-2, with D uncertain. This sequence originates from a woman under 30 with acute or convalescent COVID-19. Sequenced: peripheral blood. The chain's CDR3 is CASSPWEANYGYTF. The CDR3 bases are TGTGCCAGCTCACCGTGGGAGGCTAACTATGGCTACACCTTC. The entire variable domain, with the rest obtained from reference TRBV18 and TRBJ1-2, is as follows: NAGVMQNPRHLVRRRGQEARLRCSPMKGHSHVYWYRQLPEEGLKFMVYLQKENIIDESGMPKERFSAEFPKEGPSILRIQQVVRGDSAAYFCASSPWEANYGYTFGSGTRLTVV.